This TCR beta chain derives from a study of blood T cell repertoires in COVID-19. Study summary: Acute and convalescent COVID-19 samples came from the United States, Italy and Spain. Sources were T cells, B-cell-depleted T cells, or PBMCs; the material itself was cDNA or gDNA.

Authors' methods: Amplification from reference gene primers served as the basis for estimated nucleated cell counts. TCRdb's copy holds only in-frame clones and misses some; the assay was immunoSEQ multiplex PCR. The V and J calls and clone size are taken from that table; D and trimming were inferred from the DNA. The table has 20,000 to 30,000 clones, roughly nine tenths seen once. CDR3 length: 15 residues. Germline values: CDR1 MNHNY, CDR2 SVGAGI (reference sequence). V lost 2 bases to trimming and J lost 6 bases; unmatched junction nucleotides: 2. Input material: peripheral blood. The chain links TRBV6-6 to TRBJ2-7; 15 bases map to TRBD2. This clonotype was sampled from a man between 50 and 59 years old with active COVID-19. The CDR3 loop is CASSYTGLAGGEQYF. CDR3 coding DNA: TGTGCCAGCAGTTACACGGGACTAGCGGGAGGCGAGCAGTACTTC.